This T cell receptor (beta chain) was sequenced in a study of blood T cells in healthy people across ages. For the study at large: There was about one barcoded beta molecule captured by template switching per two T cells.

J gave up 4 bases and V 7 bases, and 10 bases lay outside the gene matches. Germline V gene lookup returns CDR1 DFQATT and CDR2 SNEGSKA (reference sequence). The CDR3 has 13 residues. Study-level points and caveats: Getting older went along with TCR beta diversity per million T cells dropping roughly linearly. Relative to aged donors, long-lived donors carried more naive CD4+ cells and displayed higher diversity.

A few counts support this clonotype. What it recognizes is unknown. It was with a sample-barcoded 5' primer and a J-beta primer mix that a second PCR of about 6 to 12 cycles was run. Unique molecular identifiers of 12 random nucleotides labeled each cDNA. TCRdb analysed the 5' RACE reads with MiXCR anew, one entry per CDR3 protein. The sample yields 1.5 million to 2 million distinct CDR3 sequences, approximately 28% seen once. This clonotype was obtained from a woman in her thirties in good health. Source material: blood. This chain links TRBV20-1 with TRBJ2-7, with 7 bases lining up with TRBD1. The CDR3 bases are TGCAGTGAGGACTGGGACAGACCTTACGAGCAGTACTTC. Translating gives CSEDWDRPYEQYF.